This T cell receptor (beta chain) is drawn from a study of blood T cell repertoires in COVID-19 (dated by TCRdb to 2018 to 2020). For the study in its entirety: Collaborator samples came from the United States, Italy and Spain and covered acute and convalescent phases of COVID-19. The material from the prospective study consisted of cDNA or gDNA derived from T cells, B-cell-depleted T cells, or PBMCs. The dataset comprised deeply sampled blood TCRbeta repertoires from subjects exposed to, actively infected with, or recovered from COVID-19. The repertoires were released in a freely available public database intended as a resource for research on the immune response to SARS-CoV-2. Samples came from the ongoing ImmuneRACE study (first 160 participants) plus 1,254 subjects from 6 global collaborators. A de-identified subject ID, COVID-19 status, age in years and sex were almost always included in the sample metadata. Where available, HLA class I and class II types were taken from metadata supplied by the sample provider and were not determined by assay-based typing. The paper as a whole reports these results and caveats: How much clinical and demographic metadata was included differed by source and by participant, and the metadata was provided uncurated.

Worth noting for this clone: Its antigen specificity is not known. No clone much larger than this one lies a single base away; base qualities are absent.

The CDR3 runs 13 residues from the cysteine to the phenylalanine. Only the CDR3 portion is preserved as DNA: 39 bases, with reading frame beginning at the first base. Reading the germline V gene (reference sequence) gives CDR1 WNHNN and CDR2 SYGVQD. Between the V and J ends, shortened by 4 bases and 4 bases respectively, the junction contains 8 bases. TCRbeta CDR3 regions were amplified from genomic DNA using the immunoSEQ Assay, a bias-controlled multiplex PCR. Turning to the authors' computational methods: Within the assay, amplification of reference gene primers was used to estimate how many nucleated cells each sample contained. To quantify the absolute abundance of each unique TCRbeta CDR3 rearrangement, sequence reads were collapsed and filtered. Productive Simpson clonality was computed per sample as the square root of Simpson's diversity index over productive rearrangements. TCRdb holds this immuneACCESS table with in-frame rearrangements only. Some clones are missing; in checked studies, unresolved V genes explain under half, and the rest has no known cause. The V and J calls and clone size come from that table; D and trimming were worked out from the DNA. The sample table shows a few hundred thousand clones, and almost 90% are seen once. The biggest ten clones account for less than 3.5% of the sample.

One collaborating source in Seattle enrolled patients while the patients were actively infected and followed the patients over time throughout the course of disease. The collaborating institutions used their own protocols to collect whole blood in K2EDTA tubes. For TCRbeta analysis, collaborator samples were shipped as frozen whole blood, as isolated PBMCs, or as DNA extracted from either sample type. This receptor was taken from a woman in her twenties or thirties with COVID-19, enrolled during active disease. The sequencing input was peripheral blood. In this chain, TRBV10-1 is recombined with TRBJ2-1, with the D gene too uncertain to name. The CDR3 region has the sequence CASSVDFYNEQFF. The DNA sequence is as follows: TGCGCCAGCAGTGTAGACTTTTACAATGAGCAGTTCTTC.